This passage covers 7 T cell receptor beta chains from one sample sequenced in a study of T cell clones after liver transplantation. Profiled with immunoSEQ multiplex PCR; TCRdb holds only in-frame clones, not every one. This table holds 53,000 or so clones, approximately 84% found once. Here the sequenced sample was CD4+ T cells from blood, taken before liver transplant. These receptors originate from a human donor who received a liver transplant.

The chain is built from TRBV10-2 and TRBJ2-5, with 12 nucleotides matching TRBD1. The CDR3 contains 14 residues. Germline CDR1 is WSHSY and CDR2 is SAAADI. V lost 6 bases and J lost 4; bases outside the gene matches: 3. As DNA, the CDR3 is TGCGCCAGCAGGGGGGACAGGGGGCGAGAGACCCAGTACTTC. Translated: CASRGDRGRETQYF.

CDR3 loop: CSVEGQSYNEQFF. CDR3 nucleotide sequence: TGCAGCGTGGAGGGACAGAGTTACAATGAGCAGTTCTTC. V usage is TRBV29-1 and J usage is TRBJ2-1; D might be TRBD1 (7 bases). The length of the CDR3 is 13 residues. The germline gives CDR1 SQVTM, CDR2 ANQGSEA. V was trimmed by 6 bases and J by 4 bases, leaving 13 bases between them.

This chain connects TRBV6-5 to TRBJ1-3; D unclear. The germline gives CDR1 MNHEY, CDR2 SVGAGI. V was shortened by 6 bases and J by 1 base, with 7 bases between the two germline ends. The CDR3 has 13 amino acids. DNA of the CDR3: TGTGCCAGCAGCGATCGATCTGGAAACACCATATATTTT. This sequence encodes CASSDRSGNTIYF.

The chain employs TRBV7-2 and TRBJ2-2, with 12 bases matching TRBD2. Looked up from germline, CDR1 is SGHTA and CDR2 is FQGNSA. This CDR3 spans 18 amino acids. After removal of 4 bases from V and 5 bases from J, the junction contained 11 bases not matched to a gene. The CDR3 bases are TGTGCCAGCAGCTCCTCGCAACCGACTAGCGGGAGTACCGGGGAGCTGTTTTTT. Residues: CASSSSQPTSGSTGELFF.

The V call is TRBV15, the J call TRBJ2-5, with a possible D match to TRBD2 (5 bases). CDR3 length: 17 amino acids. Germline V lookup: CDR1 LNHNV, CDR2 YYDKDF (reference sequence). Deletions cut 0 bases from V and 7 bases from J, with 21 bases between. The CDR3 region has the DNA TGTGCCACCAGCAGAGATCTGGCCGCACGGCCCGGAGGGACCCAGTACTTC. This codes for CATSRDLAARPGGTQYF.

This clone was observed once. The CDR3 is CASSFARGVRIDQPQHF. The CDR3 DNA reads as TGTGCCAGCAGTTTTGCCAGGGGTGTAAGAATTGATCAGCCCCAGCATTTT. The rearrangement uses TRBV28 and TRBJ1-5; D is possibly TRBD1 (6 bases). Germline assignment: CDR1 MDHEN and CDR2 SYDVKM. The CDR3 runs to 17 residues. The V end lost 3 bases, the J end lost 5 bases, and 20 bases lay between the germline ends.

This chain uses TRBV27 with TRBJ2-5, with 10 bases that match TRBD1. This CDR3 is 16 amino acids long. The trim removed 6 bases at V and 5 bases at J, leaving 12 bases unmatched. The germline gives CDR1 MNHEY, CDR2 SMNVEV (reference sequence). The CDR3 reads CASSNTLGQGRETQYF. The DNA of the CDR3 is TGTGCCAGCAGCAATACTCTGGGACAGGGGAGGGAGACCCAGTACTTC.